The entry below describes one TCR beta chain. TCRdb's table, derived via immunoSEQ multiplex PCR, lists solely in-frame clones and lacks some. In the table there are 2 million to 2.5 million clones, roughly 90% of which are singletons. CDR3 size: 16 residues. Germline V gene lookup returns CDR1 SGHNT and CDR2 YYREEE (reference sequence). V lost 3 bases, J lost 2 bases, and 16 bases lay in between. The record originates from a study of shared clonotypes between healthy human individuals. The chain employs TRBV5-4 and TRBJ2-3, with D possibly being TRBD2 (5 bases). The sequenced sample consisted of naive CD4+ T cells from PBMCs. Described subset: CD45RA+ positively selected. This TCR was recovered from a man aged 18-30 years in good health. Some clones in this sample may be carry-over from other donors' samples. For the CDR3, the DNA is TGTGCCAGCAGCTCCCCTAAGAGCGGAGACACAGATACGCAGTATTTT. This gives the protein CASSSPKSGDTDTQYF. The whole variable domain, remainder taken from reference TRBV5-4 and TRBJ2-3, is ETGVTQSPTHLIKTRGQQVTLRCSSQSGHNTVSWYQQALGQGPQFIFQYYREEENGRGNFPPRFSGLQFPNYSSELNVNALELDDSALYLCASSSPKSGDTDTQYFGPGTRLTVL.